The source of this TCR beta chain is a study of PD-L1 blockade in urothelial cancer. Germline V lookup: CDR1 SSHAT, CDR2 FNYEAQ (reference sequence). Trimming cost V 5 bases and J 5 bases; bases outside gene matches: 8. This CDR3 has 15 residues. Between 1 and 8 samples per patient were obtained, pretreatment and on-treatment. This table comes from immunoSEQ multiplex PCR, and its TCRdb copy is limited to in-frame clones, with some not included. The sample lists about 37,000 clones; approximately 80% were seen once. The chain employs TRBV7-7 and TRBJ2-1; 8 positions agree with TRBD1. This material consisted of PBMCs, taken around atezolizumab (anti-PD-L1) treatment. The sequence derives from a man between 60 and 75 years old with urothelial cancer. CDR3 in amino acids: CASSPGTGLNNEQFF. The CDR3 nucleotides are TGTGCCAGCAGCCCCGGGACAGGCCTAAACAATGAGCAGTTCTTC.